This T cell receptor (beta chain) was profiled in a study of blood T cell repertoires in COVID-19. Study context: Collection of acute and convalescent COVID-19 samples took place in the United States, Italy and Spain. From T cells, B-cell-depleted T cells, or PBMCs came the material, which was cDNA or gDNA.

Authors' methods: Amplification from reference gene primers served as the basis for estimated nucleated cell counts. Sequencing was performed with immunoSEQ multiplex PCR; in TCRdb, only in-frame clones are kept and a portion is missing. The V and J calls and the clone size are those of that table, but D and trimming were determined from the DNA. The sample holds tens of thousands of clones, around nine tenths seen once. V gave up 1 base and J gave up 0 bases; unmatched junction bases: 5. Germline V gene data show CDR1 as SGHVS and CDR2 as FQNEAQ. The CDR3 has 17 residues. The sequence was collected from a woman aged 70-85 years with acute or convalescent COVID-19. The chain employs TRBV7-8 and TRBJ1-2, with TRBD1 matching 10 bases. The source material was peripheral blood. This chain's CDR3 is CASSLGGQGYTNYGYTF. CDR3 bases: TGTGCCAGCAGCTTAGGGGGACAGGGGTATACTAACTATGGCTACACCTTC.